Presented here are 15 T cell receptor beta chains from one specimen sequenced in a study of blood T cell repertoires in COVID-19. Method: immunoSEQ multiplex PCR; TCRdb's copy keeps in-frame clones and lacks some. Seen here are around 69,000 clones, roughly 87% observed once, and the top ten hold less than 5.5%. Sample: peripheral blood. These receptors all stem from a woman aged 45-65 years with active COVID-19.

The rearrangement uses TRBV10-3 and TRBJ2-5; 13 nucleotides match TRBD2. The J segment lost 2 bases and the V segment lost 2 bases, leaving 8 bases of the junction unmatched. Germline V gives CDR1 ENHRY, CDR2 SYGVKD. The CDR3 has 18 amino acids. CDR3 DNA sequence: TGTGCCATCAGTGAGAGGTTTGGGACTAGCGGGATTCAAGAGACCCAGTACTTC. Translation: CAISERFGTSGIQETQYF.

The rearrangement links TRBV7-9 to TRBJ2-2, with TRBD1 matching 11 bases. V shed 1 base, J shed 5 bases, and the junction held 3 bases outside the gene matches. The CDR3 is made up of 16 amino acids. CDR1 and CDR2 from the germline V gene are SEHNR and FQNEAQ (reference sequence). CDR3 sequence (DNA): TGTGCCAGCAGCTTAGAAGGGACAGGGGGGACCGGGGAGCTGTTTTTT. This gives the protein CASSLEGTGGTGELFF.

The chain recombines TRBV5-6 with TRBJ2-7, with a possible D match to TRBD1 (6 bases). Germline V gene sequence: CDR1 SGHDT, CDR2 YYEEEE. V shed 4 bases and J shed 3 bases, with 23 bases lying between them. CDR3 length: 17 amino acids. The CDR3: CASSRSVFGRGFYEQYF. CDR3 coding DNA: TGTGCCAGCAGCCGAAGCGTATTTGGCAGGGGATTCTACGAGCAGTACTTC.

This chain links TRBV9 with TRBJ1-6, with 10 positions matching TRBD1. Germline CDR1 SGDLS, CDR2 YYNGEE. V shed 4 bases and J 10 bases; nucleotides not matched to a gene: 11. The CDR3 is 16 amino acids. CDR3 bases: TGTGCCAGCAGCCCGGTCGGGACAGGGGTGGGGTCACCCCTCCACTTT. Protein: CASSPVGTGVGSPLHF.

The rearrangement links TRBV19 to TRBJ2-7; tentatively, D is TRBD1 (6 bases). The CDR3 runs 16 residues. V lost 3 bases, J lost 0 bases, and 15 bases lay in between. Germline values: CDR1 LNHDA, CDR2 SQIVND (reference sequence). The CDR3 coding sequence is TGTGCCAGTAGTATGATATGGGACACGTCCTCCTACGAGCAGTACTTC. This sequence encodes CASSMIWDTSSYEQYF.

This clone has only one observation. This chain links TRBV5-1 with TRBJ2-5, with 7 nucleotides matching TRBD2. The trim removed 0 bases at V and 6 bases at J, leaving 8 bases unmatched. The CDR3 is 15 residues long. The germline CDR1 and CDR2 sequences are SGHRS and YFSETQ. The CDR3 here is CASSLAGLGVQTQYF. The CDR3 nucleotides are TGCGCCAGCAGCTTGGCTGGACTAGGTGTACAGACCCAGTACTTC.

The chain couples TRBV7-9 to TRBJ2-1, with a possible D match to TRBD2 (6 bases). V lost 2 bases to trimming and J lost 7 bases, with 12 bases between them. Germline CDR1 is SEHNR and CDR2 is FQNEAQ (reference sequence). This CDR3 has 14 amino acids. The CDR3 nucleotides are TGTGCCAGCAGCTTAAGTCAGGGAGGTAATGAGCAGTTCTTC. Translation: CASSLSQGGNEQFF.

The chain carries TRBV14 and TRBJ1-2; D is unresolved. Trimming stripped 0 bases from V and 1 base from J, with 12 bases between. This CDR3 contains 16 residues. Germline V gene sequence: CDR1 SGHDN, CDR2 FVKESK. The CDR3 DNA is TGTGCCAGCAGCCAAGACGCTGGCAGGTTTAACTATGGCTACACCTTC. It specifies CASSQDAGRFNYGYTF.

The chain is built from TRBV14 and TRBJ1-5; tentative D call: TRBD1 (5 bases). The V gene's germline CDR1 is SGHDN and CDR2 FVKESK. Trimming stripped 4 bases from V and 4 bases from J, with 8 bases between. This CDR3 is 13 amino acids long. The CDR3: CASSLQGNQPQHF. DNA for the CDR3: TGTGCCAGCAGCCTCCAGGGAAATCAGCCCCAGCATTTT.

This sequence joins TRBV7-9 and TRBJ2-2; weak D call: TRBD2 (6 bases). Trimming cost V 5 bases and J 4 bases, with 17 bases left between them. The CDR3 is 16 amino acids. CDR1 is SEHNR and CDR2 is FQNEAQ in the germline V gene (reference sequence). The DNA of the CDR3 is TGTGCCAGCAGCGGGTTCGGGGGACCGGGCACCGGGGAGCTGTTTTTT. It yields the protein CASSGFGGPGTGELFF.

The chain links TRBV27 to TRBJ1-6; TRBD1 matches 9 bases. This CDR3 region has 15 residues. V gave up 5 bases and J gave up 9 bases; unmatched junction bases: 8. Germline CDR1 and CDR2: MNHEY and SMNVEV (reference sequence). The CDR3 DNA reads as TGTGCCAGCAGTGAGACAGGGGGTCACGGTTCACCCCTCCACTTT. It specifies CASSETGGHGSPLHF.

CDR3 region: CAWSVLKGATEAFF. The CDR3 DNA sequence: TGTGCCTGGAGTGTACTGAAGGGGGCGACTGAAGCTTTCTTT. This rearrangement joins TRBV30 to TRBJ1-1; 7 bases line up with TRBD1. CDR3 length: 14 amino acids. Per the germline V gene, CDR1 is GTSNPN and CDR2 is SVGIG (reference sequence). Trimming at V came to 0 bases and at J to 5 bases, leaving 6 bases not matched to a gene.

The J gene is TRBJ2-5, the V gene TRBV6-6; 10 positions agree with TRBD2. This CDR3 spans 16 amino acids. V trimming: 5 bases; J trimming: 5 bases; junction bases outside the gene matches: 11. The V gene's germline CDR1 is MNHNY and CDR2 SVGAGI (reference sequence). The CDR3 here is CASSNLGLAVGETQYF. The DNA for the CDR3 is TGTGCCAGCAGTAACCTTGGACTAGCGGTAGGGGAGACCCAGTACTTC.

The J gene is TRBJ2-7, the V gene TRBV18; D uncertain. Trimming cost V 3 bases and J 5 bases, with 8 bases left between them. Germline V gene sequence: CDR1 KGHSH, CDR2 LQKENI. The CDR3 is made up of 12 amino acids. CDR3 sequence: CASSPLPDEQYF. DNA of the CDR3: TGTGCCAGCTCACCTCTCCCTGACGAGCAGTACTTC. Full variable domain (remainder filled in from reference TRBV18 and TRBJ2-7): NAGVMQNPRHLVRRRGQEARLRCSPMKGHSHVYWYRQLPEEGLKFMVYLQKENIIDESGMPKERFSAEFPKEGPSILRIQQVVRGDSAAYFCASSPLPDEQYFGPGTRLTVT.

The rearrangement joins TRBV19 to TRBJ2-1; D remains unclear. Germline lookup yields CDR1 LNHDA and CDR2 SQIVND (reference sequence). This CDR3 has 12 residues. Trimming cost V 5 bases and J 8 bases, with 10 bases left between them. CDR3 sequence: CASSSRLYEQFF. In DNA form, the CDR3 reads TGTGCCAGTAGTTCCAGACTGTATGAGCAGTTCTTC.